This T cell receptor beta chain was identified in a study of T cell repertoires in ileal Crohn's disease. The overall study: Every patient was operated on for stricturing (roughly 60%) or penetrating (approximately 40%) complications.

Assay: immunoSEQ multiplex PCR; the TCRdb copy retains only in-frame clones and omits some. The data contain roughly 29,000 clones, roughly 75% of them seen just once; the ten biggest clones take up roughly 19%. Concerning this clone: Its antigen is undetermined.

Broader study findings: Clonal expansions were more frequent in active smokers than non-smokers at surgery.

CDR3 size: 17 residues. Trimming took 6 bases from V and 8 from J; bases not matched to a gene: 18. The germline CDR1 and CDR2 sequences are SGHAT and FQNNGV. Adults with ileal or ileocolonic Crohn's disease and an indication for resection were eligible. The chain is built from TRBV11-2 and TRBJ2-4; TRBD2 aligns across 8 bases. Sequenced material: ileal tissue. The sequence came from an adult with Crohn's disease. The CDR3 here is CASSDYPTSVRGDIQYF. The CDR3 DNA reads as TGTGCCAGCAGTGATTATCCGACTAGCGTTCGAGGCGACATTCAGTACTTC.